Below are 27 T cell receptor beta chains sequenced from a single sample in a study of blood T cell repertoires in COVID-19. Libraries were prepared by immunoSEQ multiplex PCR; TCRdb keeps only in-frame clonotypes and omits some of them. The sample consists of 10,000 to 11,000 clones, 75% to 90% of them appearing once. The sequenced sample was peripheral blood. The receptor source for this set is a man aged 65 to 79 with active COVID-19.

This clone was observed a handful of times. The V and J genes are TRBV18 and TRBJ2-5; the D is unclear. Deletions cut 0 bases from V and 5 bases from J, with 16 bases between. The CDR3 contains 16 residues. CDR1 is KGHSH, CDR2 LQKENI, per germline. The DNA for the CDR3 is TGTGCCAGCTCACCACCGATGGGCCTGGGCAGGGAGACCCAGTACTTC. This gives the protein CASSPPMGLGRETQYF.

The gene calls are TRBV10-3 and TRBJ2-3; TRBD2 agrees at 8 bases. J gave up 2 bases and V 3 bases, and 4 bases lay outside the gene matches. Germline-derived CDR1 and CDR2 are ENHRY and SYGVKD. The CDR3 is made up of 15 amino acids. The DNA of the CDR3 is TGTGCCATCAGTGAATTAGCGGGGCCCACAGATACGCAGTATTTT. Its translation is CAISELAGPTDTQYF.

The chain's CDR3 is CASSLWGGAKETQYF. The CDR3 region has the DNA TGTGCCAGCAGTTTATGGGGGGGGGCGAAAGAGACCCAGTACTTC. The chain joins TRBV28 to TRBJ2-5; D may be TRBD2 (7 bases). CDR3 length: 15 residues. Trimming pared 0 bases from V and 3 bases from J, leaving 11 bases between. From germline, CDR1 is MDHEN and CDR2 SYDVKM.

On this clone itself: Within the sample, other DNA sequences also encode this same CDR3. This rearrangement joins TRBV5-1 to TRBJ2-5; TRBD2 agrees at 8 bases. Trimming at V came to 5 bases and at J to 5 bases, leaving 11 bases not matched to a gene. Looked up from germline, CDR1 is SGHRS and CDR2 is YFSETQ. The CDR3 length is 15 residues. The CDR3 DNA follows: TGCGCCAGCAGTTCGGGTCGGGGGGGCACTGAGACCCAGTACTTC. Translating gives CASSSGRGGTETQYF. The complete variable domain, with remaining parts taken from reference TRBV5-1 and TRBJ2-5, reads KAGVTQTPRYLIKTRGQQVTLSCSPISGHRSVSWYQQTPGQGLQFLFEYFSETQRNKGNFPGRFSGRQFSNSRSEMNVSTLELGDSALYLCASSSGRGGTETQYFGPGTRLLVL.

As concerns this clone: This sample also contains other DNA sequences that code for the same CDR3. The CDR3 DNA follows: TGTGCCAGTCGGGACAGGGTCCGCACTGAAGCTTTCTTT. Its translation is CASRDRVRTEAFF. This chain links TRBV19 with TRBJ1-1; TRBD1 matches at 9 bases. Per germline, CDR1 LNHDA and CDR2 SQIVND (reference sequence). With V trimmed by 8 bases and J by 4 bases, 5 bases remained unmatched. This CDR3 is 13 amino acids long.

This sequence joins TRBV2 and TRBJ2-7, with 10 bases aligning to TRBD2. The CDR3 length is 12 residues. Germline CDR1 SNHLY, CDR2 FYNNEI. The CDR3 region has the DNA TGTGCACGGGGTAGCGGGGGGAACCAGCAGTACTTC. Translating gives CARGSGGNQQYF.

This rearrangement joins TRBV9 to TRBJ2-1; 13 bases agree with TRBD2. The germline CDR1 and CDR2 sequences are SGDLS and YYNGEE. This CDR3 has 17 amino acids. Trimming at V came to 0 bases and at J to 10 bases, leaving 10 bases not matched to a gene. The CDR3 DNA reads as TGTGCCAGCAGCGTAGCGGCGGGGACTAGCGGGATTGACGAGCAGTTCTTC. Amino acids: CASSVAAGTSGIDEQFF. The full variable domain, with the rest looked up from reference TRBV9 and TRBJ2-1, is DSGVTQTPKHLITATGQRVTLRCSPRSGDLSVYWYQQSLDQGLQFLIQYYNGEERAKGNILERFSAQQFPDLHSELNLSSLELGDSALYFCASSVAAGTSGIDEQFFGPGTRLTVL.

The V and J genes are TRBV12-3 or TRBV12-4 and TRBJ1-2; the match to TRBD1 covers 7 bases. After removal of 6 bases from V and 8 bases from J, the junction contained 6 bases not matched to a gene. The CDR3 is 12 amino acids. CDR3 protein: CASSRQGRGYTF. The CDR3 nucleotides are TGTGCCAGCAGCCGACAGGGTCGGGGCTACACCTTC.

The genes are TRBV6-6 and TRBJ2-5, with 7 bases lining up with TRBD2. The length of the CDR3 is 13 residues. Germline CDR1 MNHNY, CDR2 SVGAGI (reference sequence). V shed 8 bases, J shed 2 bases, and the junction held 5 bases outside the gene matches. CDR3 nucleotide sequence: TGTGCCAGCGCGGGGGAGTCACAAGAGACCCAGTACTTC. Encoded protein: CASAGESQETQYF.

The gene calls are TRBV7-9 and TRBJ2-3, with D perhaps TRBD2 (5 bases). Trimming took 6 bases from V and 2 from J, leaving 12 bases between them. Germline lookup yields CDR1 SEHNR and CDR2 FQNEAQ (reference sequence). This CDR3 has 14 residues. Here the CDR3 reads CASSYLDFTDTQYF. DNA for the CDR3: TGTGCCAGCAGTTACTTGGACTTCACAGATACGCAGTATTTT.

This chain joins TRBV18 and TRBJ2-1; 9 bases fit TRBD1. The length of the CDR3 is 16 residues. Trimming took 0 bases from V and 4 from J; bases not matched to a gene: 4. The germline V gene encodes CDR1 KGHSH and CDR2 LQKENI. Here the CDR3 reads CASSPPPGQGYNEQFF. As DNA, the CDR3 is TGTGCCAGCTCACCACCCCCGGGACAGGGATACAATGAGCAGTTCTTC.

The CDR3: CASSAREAGARALPFF. CDR3 bases: TGTGCCAGCAGCGCTAGGGAGGCGGGGGCGCGGGCCTTGCCGTTCTTC. This chain links TRBV7-9 with TRBJ2-1; a weak D match, TRBD2 (7 bases). Germline V lookup: CDR1 SEHNR, CDR2 FQNEAQ (reference sequence). CDR3 length: 16 residues. Trimming pared 5 bases from V and 15 bases from J, leaving 29 bases between.

V usage is TRBV2 and J usage is TRBJ1-5; D uncertain. The ends were cut back, 7 bases at V and 1 base at J, with 11 bases in the middle. The germline V gene encodes CDR1 SNHLY and CDR2 FYNNEI. The CDR3 consists of 14 residues. The CDR3 nucleotides are TGTGCCAGCATCGTAGACAAGAGCAATCAGCCCCAGCATTTT. As protein: CASIVDKSNQPQHF.

The chain has TRBV9 and TRBJ2-1, with D possibly TRBD1 on 6 matching bases. The CDR3 is 16 residues long. Trimming stripped 0 bases from V and 0 bases from J, with 10 bases between. Germline V gene sequence: CDR1 SGDLS, CDR2 YYNGEE. The CDR3 DNA reads TGTGCCAGCAGCGTAGCCCAGGGGACCTCCTACAATGAGCAGTTCTTC. This codes for CASSVAQGTSYNEQFF. The entire variable domain, with the rest obtained from reference TRBV9 and TRBJ2-1, is as follows: DSGVTQTPKHLITATGQRVTLRCSPRSGDLSVYWYQQSLDQGLQFLIQYYNGEERAKGNILERFSAQQFPDLHSELNLSSLELGDSALYFCASSVAQGTSYNEQFFGPGTRLTVL.

The CDR3 sequence: CASSVGNQAVTQYF. CDR3 sequence (DNA): TGTGCCAGCAGCGTAGGTAATCAAGCGGTGACCCAGTACTTC. The chain employs TRBV9 and TRBJ2-5; D perhaps matches TRBD2 (5 bases). Germline loops: CDR1 SGDLS, CDR2 YYNGEE. V was pared by 0 bases and J by 7 bases, with 13 bases between. CDR3 length equals 14 residues.

The chain combines TRBV6-5 with TRBJ1-2; 7 bases line up with TRBD1. The trim removed 7 bases at V and 7 bases at J, leaving 9 bases unmatched. The CDR3 loop spans 13 amino acids. The germline CDR1 and CDR2 sequences are MNHEY and SVGAGI. This CDR3 is CASTNRGEGGYTF. For the CDR3, the DNA is TGTGCCAGCACTAACAGGGGTGAGGGTGGCTACACCTTC.

The V call is TRBV5-1, the J call TRBJ1-4; D remains unclear. The CDR3 has 14 residues. Looked up from germline, CDR1 is SGHRS and CDR2 is YFSETQ. Trimming took off 0 bases at V and 8 bases at J, with 11 bases between the two ends. The CDR3 protein is CASSLVGEDEKLFF. CDR3 DNA: TGCGCCAGCAGCTTGGTTGGGGAGGACGAAAAACTGTTTTTT.

The chain uses TRBV28 and TRBJ1-5; 11 bases are a match to TRBD1. Germline-derived CDR1 and CDR2 are MDHEN and SYDVKM. The CDR3 consists of 13 residues. Trimming took 11 bases from V and 7 from J; bases not matched to a gene: 7. CDR3 nucleotides: TGTGCCTACGGACAGGGGGCGGGACAGCCCCAGCATTTT. As protein: CAYGQGAGQPQHF.

This chain uses TRBV11-3 with TRBJ2-2; maybe TRBD2 (6 bases). CDR1 is SGHNT and CDR2 is YENEEA in the germline V gene. With 0 bases removed from V and 4 bases from J, the gap between germline ends came to 6 bases. This CDR3 spans 14 amino acids. The CDR3 DNA reads as TGTGCCAGCAGCTTAGATAGCGGCACCGGGGAGCTGTTTTTT. Protein product: CASSLDSGTGELFF.

This chain joins TRBV6-2 or TRBV6-3 and TRBJ1-2; 8 bases are shared with TRBD1. The germline V gene has CDR1 MNHEY and CDR2 SVGEGT. The CDR3 length is 15 residues. Trimming at V came to 0 bases and at J to 4 bases, leaving 4 bases not matched to a gene. CDR3 residues: CASSYSPGGLYGYTF. CDR3 nucleotides: TGTGCCAGCAGTTACTCCCCAGGGGGCCTCTATGGCTACACCTTC.

This chain's CDR3 is CASSPIGGTNYEQYF. The CDR3 DNA reads as TGTGCCAGCAGCCCCATAGGGGGTACGAACTACGAGCAGTACTTC. The rearrangement joins TRBV7-9 to TRBJ2-7, with D perhaps matching TRBD1 (6 bases). Germline CDR1 reads SEHNR; CDR2 reads FQNEAQ (reference sequence). Trimming shortened V by 5 bases and J by 3 bases, and 17 bases separated the two germline ends. The CDR3 is made up of 15 amino acids.

Written as DNA, the CDR3 is TGTGCCAGCAGTTACTCCCCAGGGCTCCCAAACCAGCCCCAGCATTTT. Its translation is CASSYSPGLPNQPQHF. The chain joins TRBV6-6 to TRBJ1-5; a weak D match, TRBD1 (5 bases). Germline V gene data show CDR1 as MNHNY and CDR2 as SVGAGI (reference sequence). The CDR3 sequence is 16 residues long. V lost 0 bases to trimming and J lost 7 bases, with 16 bases between them.

The chain has TRBV6-6 and TRBJ1-1, with a tentative D call TRBD1 (5 bases). With 6 bases removed from V and 4 bases from J, the gap between germline ends came to 15 bases. Germline CDR1 reads MNHNY; CDR2 reads SVGAGI (reference sequence). The CDR3 has 14 residues. DNA of the CDR3: TGTGCCAGCAGGCCTCATCAGGGAAGCACTGAAGCTTTCTTT. As protein: CASRPHQGSTEAFF.

The chain links TRBV6-2 or TRBV6-3 to TRBJ1-5; D is perhaps TRBD1 (6 bases). CDR1 is MNHEY and CDR2 is SVGEGT in the germline V gene. This CDR3 comprises 17 residues. Trimming cost V 6 bases and J 0 bases, with 18 bases left between them. The CDR3 protein is CASSQSTGRYSNQPQHF. The CDR3 DNA follows: TGTGCCAGCAGCCAATCGACAGGCCGATATAGCAATCAGCCCCAGCATTTT.

The chain links TRBV6-2 or TRBV6-3 to TRBJ1-2; D possibly corresponds to TRBD1 (6 bases). Germline V gene data show CDR1 as MNHEY and CDR2 as SVGEGT. The CDR3 spans 14 residues. Trimming took off 4 bases at V and 4 bases at J, with 13 bases between the two ends. CDR3 DNA: TGTGCCAGCAGTTCACAGGGCTTCGGCTATGGCTACACCTTC. Protein product: CASSSQGFGYGYTF.

The V gene is TRBV24-1, the J gene TRBJ2-1; 9 positions match TRBD1. The germline V gene encodes CDR1 KGHDR and CDR2 SFDVKD. The CDR3 consists of 17 residues. The V segment lost 6 bases and the J segment 1 base; nucleotides outside the gene matches: 9. The chain's CDR3 is CATSRQGDLRSYNEQFF. The CDR3 bases are TGTGCCACCAGTAGACAGGGGGACCTCAGGTCCTACAATGAGCAGTTCTTC.

The V and J genes are TRBV10-2 and TRBJ2-7; a weak D match, TRBD1 (5 bases). This CDR3 comprises 12 residues. Deletions cut 8 bases from V and 10 bases from J, with 18 bases between. The germline V gene encodes CDR1 WSHSY and CDR2 SAAADI. Written as DNA, the CDR3 is TGCGCCAGCGGTTTGGGGCTTGACCAACAGTACTTC. Protein sequence: CASGLGLDQQYF.